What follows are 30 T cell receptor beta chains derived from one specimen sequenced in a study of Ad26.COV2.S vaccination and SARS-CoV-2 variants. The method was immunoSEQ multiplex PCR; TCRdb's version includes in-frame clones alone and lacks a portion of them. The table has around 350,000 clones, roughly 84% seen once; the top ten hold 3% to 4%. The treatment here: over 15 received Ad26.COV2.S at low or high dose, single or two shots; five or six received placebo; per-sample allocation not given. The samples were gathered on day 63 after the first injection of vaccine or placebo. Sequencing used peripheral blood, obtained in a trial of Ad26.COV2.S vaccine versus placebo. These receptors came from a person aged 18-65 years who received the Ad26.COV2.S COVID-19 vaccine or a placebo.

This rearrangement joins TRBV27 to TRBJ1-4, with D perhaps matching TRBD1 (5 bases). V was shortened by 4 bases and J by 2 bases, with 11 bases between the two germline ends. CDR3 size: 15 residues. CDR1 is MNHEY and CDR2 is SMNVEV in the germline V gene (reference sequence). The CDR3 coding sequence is TGTGCCAGCAGTTCGGGGGAAGGGACTAATGAAAAACTGTTTTTT. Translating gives CASSSGEGTNEKLFF.

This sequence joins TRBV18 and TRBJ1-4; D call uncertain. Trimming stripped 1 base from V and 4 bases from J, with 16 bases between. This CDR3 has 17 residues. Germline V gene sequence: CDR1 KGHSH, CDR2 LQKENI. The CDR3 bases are TGTGCCAGCTCACCACGAGAGACGCACAAGGTTAATGAAAAACTGTTTTTT. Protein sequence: CASSPRETHKVNEKLFF.

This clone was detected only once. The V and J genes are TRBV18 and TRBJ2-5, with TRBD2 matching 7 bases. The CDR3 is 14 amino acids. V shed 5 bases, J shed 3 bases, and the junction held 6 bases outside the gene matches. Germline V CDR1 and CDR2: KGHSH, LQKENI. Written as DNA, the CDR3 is TGTGCCAGCTCATTGTTTGGGGGGGAAGAGACCCAGTACTTC. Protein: CASSLFGGEETQYF.

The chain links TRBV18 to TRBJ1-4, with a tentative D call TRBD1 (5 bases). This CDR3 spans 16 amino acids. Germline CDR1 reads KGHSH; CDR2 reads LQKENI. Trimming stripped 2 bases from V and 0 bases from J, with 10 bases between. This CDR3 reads CASSPSRVPTNEKLFF. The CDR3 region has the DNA TGTGCCAGCTCACCAAGCAGGGTCCCAACTAATGAAAAACTGTTTTTT.

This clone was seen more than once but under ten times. The CDR3 loop reads CASSYHPTGTGNTIYF. The CDR3 DNA reads as TGTGCCAGCAGTTACCACCCCACAGGGACTGGAAACACCATATATTTT. The chain couples TRBV6-5 to TRBJ1-3; D may be TRBD1 (6 bases). The germline gives CDR1 MNHEY, CDR2 SVGAGI. CDR3 length equals 16 residues. Between the trimmed V and J ends, which lost 2 bases and 2 bases, there was a span of 13 bases.

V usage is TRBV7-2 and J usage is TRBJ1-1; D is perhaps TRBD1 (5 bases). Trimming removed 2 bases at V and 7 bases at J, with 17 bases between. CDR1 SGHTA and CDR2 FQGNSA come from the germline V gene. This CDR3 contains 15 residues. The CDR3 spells CASSLLYRQGGEAFF. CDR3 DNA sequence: TGTGCCAGCAGCTTATTATATAGGCAGGGTGGTGAAGCTTTCTTT.

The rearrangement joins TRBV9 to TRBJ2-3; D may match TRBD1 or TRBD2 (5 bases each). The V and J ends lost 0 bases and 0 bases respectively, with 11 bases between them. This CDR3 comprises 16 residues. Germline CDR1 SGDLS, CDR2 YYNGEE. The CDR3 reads CASSVVVGGSTDTQYF. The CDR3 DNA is TGTGCCAGCAGCGTAGTTGTTGGGGGAAGCACAGATACGCAGTATTTT.

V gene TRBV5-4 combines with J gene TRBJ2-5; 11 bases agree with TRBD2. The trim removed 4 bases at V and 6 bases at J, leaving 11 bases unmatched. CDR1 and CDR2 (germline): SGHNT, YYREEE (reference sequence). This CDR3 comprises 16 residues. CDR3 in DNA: TGTGCCAGCAGCAAAACTAGCGGGGGCGGGTTTAAGACCCAGTACTTC. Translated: CASSKTSGGGFKTQYF.

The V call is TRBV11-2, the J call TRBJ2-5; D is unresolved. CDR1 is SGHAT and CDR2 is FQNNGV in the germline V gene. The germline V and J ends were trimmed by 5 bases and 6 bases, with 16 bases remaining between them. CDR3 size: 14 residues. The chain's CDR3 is CASSLEVEQKTQYF. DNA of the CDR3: TGTGCCAGCAGCCTTGAGGTGGAGCAGAAGACCCAGTACTTC.

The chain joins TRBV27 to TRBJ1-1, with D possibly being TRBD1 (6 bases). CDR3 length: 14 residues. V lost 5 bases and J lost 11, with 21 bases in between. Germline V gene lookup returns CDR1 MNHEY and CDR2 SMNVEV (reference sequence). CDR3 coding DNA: TGTGCCAGCAGTCTAGTGATCGGACAGTCGTTGGCTTTCTTT. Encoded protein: CASSLVIGQSLAFF.

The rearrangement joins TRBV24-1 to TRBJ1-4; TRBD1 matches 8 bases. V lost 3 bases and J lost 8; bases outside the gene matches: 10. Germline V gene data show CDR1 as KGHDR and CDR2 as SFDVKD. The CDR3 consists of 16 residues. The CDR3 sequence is CATSDTRTGRDEKLFF. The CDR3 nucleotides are TGTGCCACCAGTGATACGCGGACAGGGAGGGACGAAAAACTGTTTTTT.

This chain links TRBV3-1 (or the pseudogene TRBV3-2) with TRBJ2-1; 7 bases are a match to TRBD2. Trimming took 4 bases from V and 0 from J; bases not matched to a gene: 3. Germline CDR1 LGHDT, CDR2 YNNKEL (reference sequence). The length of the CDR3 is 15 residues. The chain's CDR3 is CASSRPGGSYNEQFF. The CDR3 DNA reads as TGTGCCAGCAGCCGACCGGGAGGCTCCTACAATGAGCAGTTCTTC.

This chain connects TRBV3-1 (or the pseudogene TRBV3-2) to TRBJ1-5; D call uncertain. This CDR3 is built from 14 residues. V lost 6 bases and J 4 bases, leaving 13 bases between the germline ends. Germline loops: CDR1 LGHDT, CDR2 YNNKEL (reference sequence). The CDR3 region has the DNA TGTGCCAGCAGTAAGGGTGAGAAAAATCAGCCCCAGCATTTT. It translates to CASSKGEKNQPQHF.

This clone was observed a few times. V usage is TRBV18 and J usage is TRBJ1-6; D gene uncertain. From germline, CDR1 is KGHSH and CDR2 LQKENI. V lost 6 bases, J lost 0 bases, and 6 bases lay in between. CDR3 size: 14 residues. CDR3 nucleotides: TGTGCCAGCTCCCACAGCTCCTATAATTCACCCCTCCACTTT. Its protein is CASSHSSYNSPLHF.

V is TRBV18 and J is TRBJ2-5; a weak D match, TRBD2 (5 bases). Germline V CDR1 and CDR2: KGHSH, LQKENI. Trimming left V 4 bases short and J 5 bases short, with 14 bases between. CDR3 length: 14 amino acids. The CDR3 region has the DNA TGTGCCAGCTCACATGACTATTTTGACGAGACCCAGTACTTC. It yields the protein CASSHDYFDETQYF.

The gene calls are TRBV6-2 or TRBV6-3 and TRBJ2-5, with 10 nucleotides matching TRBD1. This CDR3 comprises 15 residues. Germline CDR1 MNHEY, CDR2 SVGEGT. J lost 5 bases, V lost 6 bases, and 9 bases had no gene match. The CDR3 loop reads CASSSDRGLQETQYF. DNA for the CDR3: TGTGCCAGCAGCTCCGACAGGGGGCTCCAGGAGACCCAGTACTTC.

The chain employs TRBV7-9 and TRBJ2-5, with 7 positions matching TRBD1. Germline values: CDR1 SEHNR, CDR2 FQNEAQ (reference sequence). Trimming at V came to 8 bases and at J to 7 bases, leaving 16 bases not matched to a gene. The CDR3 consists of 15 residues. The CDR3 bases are TGTGCCAGCGCCGAAAGGACAGGAACCCCGGCGACCCAGTACTTC. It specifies CASAERTGTPATQYF.

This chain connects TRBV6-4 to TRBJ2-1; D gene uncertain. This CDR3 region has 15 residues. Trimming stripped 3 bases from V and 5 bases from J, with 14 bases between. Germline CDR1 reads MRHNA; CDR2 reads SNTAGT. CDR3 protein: CASSDGSHGDNEQFF. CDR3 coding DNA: TGTGCCAGCAGTGATGGGTCACATGGGGACAATGAGCAGTTCTTC.

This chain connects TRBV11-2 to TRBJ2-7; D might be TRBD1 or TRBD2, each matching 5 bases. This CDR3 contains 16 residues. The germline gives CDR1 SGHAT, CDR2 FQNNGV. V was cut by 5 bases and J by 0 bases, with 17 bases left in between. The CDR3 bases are TGTGCCAGCAGCCGTATGGGGGACCAAACCTCCTACGAGCAGTACTTC. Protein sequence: CASSRMGDQTSYEQYF.

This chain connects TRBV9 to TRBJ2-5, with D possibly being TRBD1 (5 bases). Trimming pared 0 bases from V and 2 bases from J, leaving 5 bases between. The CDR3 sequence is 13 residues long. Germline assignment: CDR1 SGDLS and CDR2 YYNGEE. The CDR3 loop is CASSVGQQETQYF. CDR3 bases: TGTGCCAGCAGCGTAGGACAGCAAGAGACCCAGTACTTC.

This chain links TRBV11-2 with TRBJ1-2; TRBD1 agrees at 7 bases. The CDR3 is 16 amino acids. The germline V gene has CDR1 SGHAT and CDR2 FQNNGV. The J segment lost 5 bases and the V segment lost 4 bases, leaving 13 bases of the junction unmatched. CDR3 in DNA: TGTGCCAGCAGCTCGTCGACAGGGAAGGGCGTGTATGGCTACACCTTC. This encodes CASSSSTGKGVYGYTF.

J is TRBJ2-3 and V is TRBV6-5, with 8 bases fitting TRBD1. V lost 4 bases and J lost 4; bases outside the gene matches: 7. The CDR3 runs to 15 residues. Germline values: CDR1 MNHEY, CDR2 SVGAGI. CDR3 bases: TGTGCCAGCAGTTCACAGGGGGTAGAGGCAGATACGCAGTATTTT. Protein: CASSSQGVEADTQYF.

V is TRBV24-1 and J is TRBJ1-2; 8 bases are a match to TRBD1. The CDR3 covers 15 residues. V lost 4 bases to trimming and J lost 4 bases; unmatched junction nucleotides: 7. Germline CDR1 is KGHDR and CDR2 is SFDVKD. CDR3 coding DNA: TGTGCCACCAGTGACCGCGACAGGGGAGTCTATGGCTACACCTTC. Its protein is CATSDRDRGVYGYTF.

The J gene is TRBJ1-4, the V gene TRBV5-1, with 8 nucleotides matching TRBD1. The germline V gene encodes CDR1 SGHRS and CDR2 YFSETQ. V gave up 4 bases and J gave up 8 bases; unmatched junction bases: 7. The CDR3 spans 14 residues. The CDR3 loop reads CASSMTGVREKLFF. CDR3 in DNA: TGCGCCAGCAGCATGACAGGGGTTAGGGAAAAACTGTTTTTT. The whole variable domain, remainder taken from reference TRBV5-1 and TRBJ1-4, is KAGVTQTPRYLIKTRGQQVTLSCSPISGHRSVSWYQQTPGQGLQFLFEYFSETQRNKGNFPGRFSGRQFSNSRSEMNVSTLELGDSALYLCASSMTGVREKLFFGSGTQLSVL.

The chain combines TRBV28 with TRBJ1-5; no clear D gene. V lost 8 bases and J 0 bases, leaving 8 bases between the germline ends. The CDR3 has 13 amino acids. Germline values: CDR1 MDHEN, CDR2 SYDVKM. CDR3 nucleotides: TGTGCCAGCCTTGCAAATAGCAATCAGCCCCAGCATTTT. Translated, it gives CASLANSNQPQHF.

The CDR3 DNA reads as TGTGCCAGCAGCTTGGAACGCGGCACCGGGGAGCTGTTTTTT. Its protein product is CASSLERGTGELFF. This sequence joins TRBV5-4 and TRBJ2-2, with D uncertain. The germline V gene has CDR1 SGHNT and CDR2 YYREEE (reference sequence). This CDR3 contains 14 residues. V was shortened by 0 bases and J by 4 bases, with 7 bases between the two germline ends.

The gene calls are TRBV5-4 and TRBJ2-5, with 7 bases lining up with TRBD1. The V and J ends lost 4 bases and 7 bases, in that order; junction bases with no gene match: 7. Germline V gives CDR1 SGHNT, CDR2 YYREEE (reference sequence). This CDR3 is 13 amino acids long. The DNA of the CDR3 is TGTGCCAGCAGCAACGACAGGACAGGGACCCAGTACTTC. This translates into CASSNDRTGTQYF.

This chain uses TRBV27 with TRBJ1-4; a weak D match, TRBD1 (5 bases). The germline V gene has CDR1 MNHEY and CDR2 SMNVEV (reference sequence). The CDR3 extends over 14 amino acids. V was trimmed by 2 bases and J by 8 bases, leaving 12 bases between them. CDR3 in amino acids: CASSLRGLNEKLFF. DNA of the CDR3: TGTGCCAGCAGTTTAAGGGGATTAAACGAAAAACTGTTTTTT.

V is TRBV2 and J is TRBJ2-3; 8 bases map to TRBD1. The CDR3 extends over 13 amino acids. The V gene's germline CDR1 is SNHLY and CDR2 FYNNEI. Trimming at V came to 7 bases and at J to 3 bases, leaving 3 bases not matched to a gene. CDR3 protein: CASMDRVTDTQYF. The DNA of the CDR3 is TGTGCCAGCATGGACAGGGTAACAGATACGCAGTATTTT.

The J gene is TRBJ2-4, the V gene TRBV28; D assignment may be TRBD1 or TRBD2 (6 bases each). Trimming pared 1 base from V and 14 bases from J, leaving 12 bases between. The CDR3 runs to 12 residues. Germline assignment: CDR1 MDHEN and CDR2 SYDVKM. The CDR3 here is CASSLYREAEYF. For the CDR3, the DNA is TGTGCCAGCAGTTTATACAGGGAGGCTGAGTACTTC.